Listed below are T cell receptor beta chains from one sample, sequenced in a study of identical twins. TCRdb reanalysed the 5' RACE reads using MiXCR and keeps one entry per CDR3 protein. The data contain 470,000 or so distinct CDR3 sequences, less than 25% of them singletons. This sample was also put to use in a study of T cells expressing NK-cell markers.

The specimen was CD4+ T cells sorted from blood. These TCRs come from a young woman in good health. CDR3s include the opening cysteine and the closing phenylalanine or tryptophan. A D gene is named only where the DNA matches it firmly. Only part of the rows carry a size: once, few, many, or a class if the clone is expanded.

J gene	V gene	clone size	D gene	CDR3 length	CDR3 protein	CDR3 DNA
TRBJ2-2	TRBV5-1	few	NA	15	CASSQGTRNTGELFF	TGCGCCAGCAGCCAGGGCACGAGGAACACCGGGGAGCTGTTTTTT
TRBJ1-1	TRBV7-9	few	NA	11	CASSLTGGFYF	TGTGCCAGCAGCCTCACTGGAGGGTTCTACTTT
TRBJ2-3	TRBV12-3/TRBV12-4	NA	TRBD2	16	CASSTGAGRGTDTQYF	TGTGCCAGCAGCACCGGAGCGGGGCGTGGCACAGATACGCAGTATTTT
TRBJ2-7	TRBV30	NA	NA	14	CAWSPPPLAYEQYF	TGTGCCTGGAGTCCACCACCTCTAGCTTACGAGCAGTACTTC
TRBJ1-2	TRBV6-2/TRBV6-3	NA	TRBD1	15	CASSYRGQVDYGYTF	TGTGCCAGCAGTTACCGGGGACAGGTAGACTATGGCTACACCTTC
TRBJ1-5	TRBV20-1	NA	NA	13	CSAGSGDYQPQHF	TGCAGTGCTGGATCAGGGGATTATCAGCCCCAGCATTTT
TRBJ2-1	TRBV7-2	few	NA	16	CASSPPWAGADNEQFF	TGTGCCAGCAGCCCTCCTTGGGCGGGGGCGGACAATGAGCAGTTCTTC
TRBJ2-3	TRBV20-1	NA	TRBD2	15	CSASSGATSTDTQYF	TGCAGTGCTAGTAGCGGGGCCACTAGCACAGATACGCAGTATTTT
TRBJ2-2	TRBV29-1	few	NA	14	CSVPRQSNTGELFF	TGCAGCGTCCCCCGACAGTCCAACACCGGGGAGCTGTTTTTT
TRBJ2-3	TRBV3-1	NA	TRBD1	14	CASRHTTGTNTQYF	TGTGCCAGCAGACACACGACAGGGACGAATACGCAGTATTTT
TRBJ2-1	TRBV6-1	NA	NA	16	CASRGELAAGAGEQFF	TGTGCCAGCAGGGGAGAACTAGCTGCCGGGGCCGGTGAGCAGTTCTTC
TRBJ1-2	TRBV7-9	many	NA	14	CASSLNQAHEGYTF	TGTGCCAGCAGCCTCAACCAGGCCCATGAGGGCTACACCTTC
TRBJ2-1	TRBV6-2/TRBV6-3	few	TRBD1	16	CASSTRTGSSYNEQFF	TGTGCCAGCAGTACTCGGACAGGGAGCTCCTACAATGAGCAGTTCTTC
TRBJ1-4	TRBV6-6	NA	NA	13	CASSYSDPATLFF	TGTGCCAGCAGTTACTCGGACCCGGCAACACTGTTTTTT
TRBJ1-5	TRBV10-3	NA	TRBD1	15	CAISSTGVGNQPQHF	TGTGCCATCAGTTCCACAGGGGTTGGCAATCAGCCCCAGCATTTT
TRBJ2-4	TRBV12-3/TRBV12-4	NA	TRBD1	15	CASSSGQGVQNIQYF	TGTGCCAGCAGTTCGGGACAGGGGGTCCAAAACATTCAGTACTTC
TRBJ2-5	TRBV6-2/TRBV6-3	once	NA	13	CASQGRNQETQYF	TGTGCCAGCCAGGGACGGAACCAAGAGACCCAGTACTTC
TRBJ1-6	TRBV6-2/TRBV6-3	few	NA	14	CASTPPGLFSPLHF	TGTGCCAGCACCCCGCCGGGTCTGTTTTCACCCCTCCACTTT
TRBJ1-1	TRBV5-5	NA	NA	14	CASSSGTSFTEAFF	TGTGCCAGCAGTTCTGGGACATCCTTCACTGAAGCTTTCTTT
TRBJ2-1	TRBV20-1	few	TRBD2	15	CSALPGLAGGNEQFF	TGCAGTGCCCTTCCGGGACTAGCGGGGGGGAATGAGCAGTTCTTC
TRBJ2-3	TRBV20-1	NA	NA	10	CSAYTDTQYF	TGCAGTGCTTACACAGATACGCAGTATTTT
TRBJ2-7	TRBV10-3	once	NA	17	CAISEFGEVSLGYEQYF	TGTGCCATCAGTGAGTTCGGGGAGGTCTCACTCGGATACGAGCAGTACTTC
TRBJ2-1	TRBV20-1	NA	NA	15	CSAGSSVGGGNEQFF	TGCAGTGCTGGGTCCTCGGTTGGGGGTGGCAATGAGCAGTTCTTC
TRBJ1-6	TRBV7-9	NA	NA	14	CASRPDGNNSPLHF	TGTGCCAGCAGACCAGACGGGAATAATTCACCCCTCCACTTT
TRBJ1-1	TRBV6-5	few	NA	12	CASSLQGMGAFF	TGTGCCAGCAGTTTACAGGGAATGGGAGCTTTCTTT
TRBJ2-7	TRBV5-1	few	NA	15	CASSLVVGGSYEQYF	TGCGCCAGCAGCTTGGTTGTGGGAGGATCCTACGAGCAGTACTTC
TRBJ2-1	TRBV25-1	NA	NA	17	CASSESNPRSSYNEQFF	TGTGCCAGCAGTGAGTCCAATCCAAGGAGCTCCTACAATGAGCAGTTCTTC
TRBJ2-4	TRBV18	NA	TRBD1	14	CASSPTGVRNIQYF	TGTGCCAGCTCACCGACAGGGGTTCGGAACATTCAGTACTTC
TRBJ2-3	TRBV5-6	few	TRBD2	15	CASSLREGLTDTQYF	TGTGCCAGCAGCCTGCGGGAGGGCCTCACAGATACGCAGTATTTT
TRBJ2-3	TRBV7-2	NA	NA	15	CASSSQTGVADTQYF	TGTGCCAGCAGCTCACAGACGGGAGTAGCAGATACGCAGTATTTT
TRBJ2-7	TRBV14	NA	NA	15	CASSQLGTGSYEQYF	TGTGCCAGCAGCCAATTGGGAACAGGGAGCTACGAGCAGTACTTC
TRBJ2-1	TRBV27	once	TRBD2	16	CASSWVLAGGPDEQFF	TGTGCCAGCAGTTGGGTACTAGCGGGAGGGCCGGATGAGCAGTTCTTC
TRBJ2-5	TRBV20-1	few	NA	11	CSAPTYQTQYF	TGCAGTGCTCCCACCTATCAGACCCAGTACTTC
TRBJ1-1	TRBV6-4	NA	NA	13	CASSTQVNTEAFF	TGTGCCAGCAGTACCCAGGTGAACACTGAAGCTTTCTTT
TRBJ2-3	TRBV10-3	NA	TRBD2	15	CAISLGGGGPDTQYF	TGTGCCATCAGCCTCGGGGGGGGGGGCCCAGATACGCAGTATTTT
TRBJ2-4	TRBV21-1	NA	NA	14	CASSAHRDKNIQYF	TGTGCCAGCAGCGCCCACCGGGACAAAAACATTCAGTACTTC
TRBJ1-6	TRBV7-9	NA	TRBD1	13	CASRATGGSPLHF	TGTGCCAGCAGGGCGACAGGGGGTTCACCCCTCCACTTT
TRBJ2-3	TRBV6-1	few	TRBD2	13	CASRAGLANTQYF	TGTGCCAGCAGAGCGGGACTAGCTAATACGCAGTATTTT
TRBJ2-7	TRBV7-2	few	TRBD2	15	CASSTTSGGSYEQYF	TGTGCCAGCAGCACGACTAGCGGGGGTTCCTACGAGCAGTACTTC
TRBJ1-6	TRBV12-3/TRBV12-4	NA	TRBD1	16	CASSPRQGAGDSPLHF	TGTGCCAGCAGTCCAAGACAGGGAGCCGGGGATTCACCCCTCCACTTT
TRBJ2-5	TRBV2	NA	NA	13	CASRGLLKRPQYF	TGTGCCAGCAGGGGACTTCTGAAGAGACCCCAGTACTTC
TRBJ2-5	TRBV7-7	NA	NA	17	CASSLSQQLGAEETQYF	TGTGCTAGCAGCTTATCTCAACAGTTGGGGGCCGAAGAGACCCAGTACTTC
TRBJ2-7	TRBV7-2	NA	NA	11	CASSLNQEQYF	TGTGCCAGCAGCTTAAACCAAGAGCAGTACTTC
TRBJ2-1	TRBV5-1	few	TRBD2	15	CASSFSGEFYNEQFF	TGCGCCAGCAGCTTTAGCGGGGAGTTCTACAATGAGCAGTTCTTC
TRBJ2-6	TRBV6-1	many	TRBD1	17	CASRPGQGVPGANVLTF	TGTGCCAGCAGACCGGGACAGGGAGTCCCTGGGGCCAACGTCCTGACTTTC
TRBJ2-5	TRBV2	NA	TRBD2	14	CASSGLAAQETQYF	TGTGCCAGCAGTGGACTAGCGGCTCAAGAGACCCAGTACTTC
TRBJ2-5	TRBV5-1	NA	TRBD1	16	CASSLAPGTGGETQYF	TGCGCCAGCAGCTTGGCCCCGGGGACAGGGGGAGAGACCCAGTACTTC
TRBJ1-3	TRBV7-9	once	NA	15	CASSSNRDGRNTIYF	TGTGCCAGCAGCTCCAACAGGGACGGAAGAAACACCATATATTTT
TRBJ1-2	TRBV28	NA	NA	14	CASSFSFSGAGYTF	TGTGCCAGCAGTTTTTCTTTCAGTGGGGCGGGCTACACCTTC
TRBJ2-7	TRBV12-3/TRBV12-4	few	NA	14	CASSLTTGQHEQYF	TGTGCCAGCAGCCTGACCACAGGGCAACACGAGCAGTACTTC
TRBJ2-1	TRBV29-1	NA	NA	11	CSVTSSDEQFF	TGCAGCGTGACTAGTTCCGATGAGCAGTTCTTC